These 26 T cell receptor beta chains came from one sample sequenced in a study of cytomegalovirus exposure and HLA in healthy donors. Primers for the PCR totalled 60 Vbeta and 13 Jbeta. Only in-frame clones appear in the TCRdb table, and some are missing; sequencing was by immunoSEQ multiplex PCR. The table lists around 190,000 clones, around 82% of them singletons. The source material was PBMCs. The receptor set was obtained from a woman aged 25 to 45 in good health and CMV-seronegative.

This clone was found once. J is TRBJ1-4 and V is TRBV5-5; no clear D gene. V was trimmed by 0 bases and J by 6 bases, leaving 6 bases between them. The CDR3 has 13 residues. CDR1 and CDR2 (germline): SGHKS, YYEKEE (reference sequence). CDR3 region: CASSLVGDEKLFF. CDR3 sequence (DNA): TGTGCCAGCAGCTTGGTTGGAGATGAAAAACTGTTTTTT.

The rearrangement uses TRBV6-5 and TRBJ1-1; maybe TRBD1 (5 bases). V lost 5 bases to trimming and J lost 5 bases, with 12 bases between them. Germline CDR1 reads MNHEY; CDR2 reads SVGAGI. The CDR3 extends over 13 amino acids. The CDR3 spells CASSLQGGTEAFF. Written as DNA, the CDR3 is TGTGCCAGCAGTCTTCAGGGAGGGACTGAAGCTTTCTTT.

The chain carries TRBV27 and TRBJ1-1, with D hard to call. Trimming shortened V by 2 bases and J by 5 bases, and 15 bases separated the two germline ends. The CDR3 is 15 amino acids. Germline V CDR1 and CDR2: MNHEY, SMNVEV (reference sequence). CDR3 sequence reads: CASSLVAPGRTEAFF. The CDR3 bases are TGTGCCAGCAGTTTAGTGGCTCCCGGGAGAACTGAAGCTTTCTTT.

The chain has TRBV9 and TRBJ1-1; 9 positions match TRBD1. With V trimmed by 0 bases and J by 6 bases, 15 bases remained unmatched. This CDR3 contains 18 residues. Per the germline V gene, CDR1 is SGDLS and CDR2 is YYNGEE. The CDR3 loop is CASSVEGGTGPFGAEAFF. CDR3 coding DNA: TGTGCCAGCAGCGTAGAGGGGGGGACAGGGCCGTTTGGGGCTGAAGCTTTCTTT.

The rearrangement joins TRBV18 to TRBJ2-3; TRBD2 matches 13 bases. Germline CDR1 and CDR2: KGHSH and LQKENI. V was pared by 2 bases and J by 4 bases, with 6 bases of the junction left unmatched. The CDR3 runs 17 residues. The CDR3 loop reads CASSPRTSGSGADTQYF. CDR3 DNA: TGTGCCAGCTCACCAAGGACTAGCGGGAGTGGGGCAGATACGCAGTATTTT.

This clone was seen once. The gene calls are TRBV10-3 and TRBJ2-1; D may be TRBD1 (5 bases). The CDR3 has 13 amino acids. In germline, CDR1 is ENHRY, CDR2 SYGVKD. Trimming removed 6 bases at V and 6 bases at J, with 12 bases between. CDR3 DNA: TGTGCCATCAGAAGGGGCCGCCTCAATGAGCAGTTCTTC. Protein product: CAIRRGRLNEQFF.

This chain links TRBV14 with TRBJ2-5, with 8 bases that match TRBD2. The CDR3 consists of 18 residues. J gave up 2 bases and V 0 bases, and 11 bases lay outside the gene matches. CDR1 is SGHDN, CDR2 FVKESK, per germline. CDR3 region: CASSQEWEGAGVQETQYF. DNA of the CDR3: TGTGCCAGCAGCCAAGAATGGGAGGGAGCGGGGGTGCAAGAGACCCAGTACTTC.

There are a few counts of this clone. This chain links TRBV5-6 with TRBJ1-6; 8 bases fit TRBD1. The CDR3 runs to 16 residues. Trimming removed 0 bases from V and 9 bases from J; junction bases left unmatched: 8. Germline assignment: CDR1 SGHDT and CDR2 YYEEEE. The CDR3, as DNA: TGTGCCAGCAGCTTGGCCAATCAGGGGGCAAGTTCACCCCTCCACTTT. The encoded protein is CASSLANQGASSPLHF.

A few counts support this clone. The chain recombines TRBV29-1 with TRBJ2-6; 10 nucleotides agree with TRBD2. The CDR3 is 14 amino acids. Per germline, CDR1 SQVTM and CDR2 ANQGSEA. V lost 6 bases, J lost 5 bases, and 4 bases stayed unmatched. The CDR3 reads CSVVAGGRANVLTF. CDR3 coding DNA: TGCAGCGTGGTAGCGGGAGGCAGGGCCAACGTCCTGACTTTC.

The chain joins TRBV30 to TRBJ2-2; 9 positions match TRBD2. J gave up 8 bases and V 5 bases, and 6 bases lay outside the gene matches. CDR3 length equals 13 residues. Germline V gene lookup returns CDR1 GTSNPN and CDR2 SVGIG (reference sequence). As DNA, the CDR3 is TGTGCCTGGGACAGAGGACTAGCGGGGGAGCTGTTTTTT. Its translation: CAWDRGLAGELFF.

The CDR3, as DNA: TGTGCCAGTAGTGAGGGTATCGGTCGGTTTCGGGACTATGGCTACACCTTC. This translates into CASSEGIGRFRDYGYTF. V is TRBV19 and J is TRBJ1-2; D is unclear. The CDR3 runs to 17 residues. Germline V lookup: CDR1 LNHDA, CDR2 SQIVND (reference sequence). Trimming pared 5 bases from V and 3 bases from J, leaving 22 bases between.

The chain employs TRBV7-9 and TRBJ1-2; D call uncertain. With 2 bases removed from V and 0 bases from J, the gap between germline ends came to 4 bases. The CDR3 contains 13 residues. The V gene's germline CDR1 is SEHNR and CDR2 FQNEAQ (reference sequence). In DNA, the CDR3 is TGTGCCAGCAGCTTAACAGCTAACTATGGCTACACCTTC. Translated: CASSLTANYGYTF.

The chain combines TRBV10-3 with TRBJ1-2; D might be TRBD1 (5 bases). The V and J ends lost 3 bases and 0 bases respectively, with 14 bases between them. CDR1 is ENHRY and CDR2 is SYGVKD in the germline V gene. The CDR3 totals 16 residues. The CDR3 here is CAISDGAGRANYGYTF. The CDR3 bases are TGTGCCATCAGTGATGGGGCAGGGAGGGCTAACTATGGCTACACCTTC.

This chain joins TRBV13 and TRBJ2-7; D is perhaps TRBD2 (6 bases). CDR1 and CDR2 from the germline V gene are PRHDT and FYEKMQ (reference sequence). This CDR3 is built from 15 residues. V lost 5 bases and J lost 4, with 18 bases in between. The CDR3 coding sequence is TGTGCCAGCAGCCACGGGACTTTCTATAGTTACGAGCAGTACTTC. It yields the protein CASSHGTFYSYEQYF.

The chain couples TRBV30 to TRBJ2-7; TRBD2 might be the D (5 bases). V was clipped by 5 bases and J by 3 bases, with 8 bases between them. CDR3 length equals 11 residues. Germline V CDR1 and CDR2: GTSNPN, SVGIG (reference sequence). The CDR3 here is CAWQLDYEQYF. The CDR3 DNA is TGTGCCTGGCAACTAGACTACGAGCAGTACTTC.

CDR3: CASRTSGSGDTQYF. CDR3 sequence (DNA): TGTGCCAGCAGGACTAGCGGGAGCGGAGATACGCAGTATTTT. The chain combines TRBV7-9 with TRBJ2-3; 12 positions agree with TRBD2. J was trimmed by 5 bases and V by 6 bases; bases with no gene match: 3. The CDR3 loop spans 14 amino acids. Germline lookup yields CDR1 SEHNR and CDR2 FQNEAQ (reference sequence).

This sequence joins TRBV13 and TRBJ1-4, with 7 bases matching TRBD1. Germline V gene data show CDR1 as PRHDT and CDR2 as FYEKMQ (reference sequence). The CDR3 spans 16 residues. Trimming removed 5 bases from V and 6 bases from J; junction bases left unmatched: 12. CDR3 sequence: CASSPKVRDSYEKLFF. The CDR3 bases are TGTGCCAGCAGCCCAAAGGTCCGGGACAGCTATGAAAAACTGTTTTTT.

The gene calls are TRBV7-8 and TRBJ2-2, with a weak D call TRBD1 (6 bases). Germline CDR1 and CDR2: SGHVS and FQNEAQ. V was cut by 4 bases and J by 3 bases, with 9 bases left in between. The CDR3 covers 14 residues. The CDR3 here is CASSSYRDTGELFF. The CDR3 coding sequence is TGTGCCAGCAGCTCGTACAGGGACACCGGGGAGCTGTTTTTT.

V usage is TRBV18 and J usage is TRBJ2-5; 7 bases line up with TRBD1. This CDR3 is built from 13 residues. In germline, CDR1 is KGHSH, CDR2 LQKENI. Trimming took 6 bases from V and 3 from J; bases not matched to a gene: 4. CDR3 loop: CASSSDREETQYF. DNA of the CDR3: TGTGCCAGCTCGTCCGACAGGGAAGAGACCCAGTACTTC.

This chain links TRBV6-1 with TRBJ2-5, with 8 bases that match TRBD1. Trimming cost V 9 bases and J 5 bases; bases outside gene matches: 14. Looked up from germline, CDR1 is MNHNS and CDR2 is SASEGT. There are 15 residues in the CDR3. CDR3 region: CASRDDRGAGETQYF. The CDR3 DNA reads TGTGCCAGTAGAGATGACAGGGGTGCCGGGGAGACCCAGTACTTC.

This rearrangement joins TRBV7-3 to TRBJ2-5, with 8 bases matching TRBD2. CDR3 length: 14 residues. The junction had 7 bases not matched to a gene; V was cut back by 5 bases and J by 5 bases. Germline V gene lookup returns CDR1 SGHTA and CDR2 FQGTGA. CDR3 coding DNA: TGTGCCAGCAGCCAAACGGGACTAGGGGAGACCCAGTACTTC. The encoded protein is CASSQTGLGETQYF. Combining the CDR3 with reference TRBV7-3 and TRBJ2-5 gives the whole variable domain GAGVSQTPSNKVTEKGKYVELRCDPISGHTALYWYRQSLGQGPEFLIYFQGTGAADDSGLPNDRFFAVRPEGSVSTLKIQRTERGDSAVYLCASSQTGLGETQYFGPGTRLLVL.

This chain uses TRBV9 with TRBJ2-2, with a tentative D call TRBD2 (5 bases). In germline, CDR1 is SGDLS, CDR2 YYNGEE. V lost 3 bases, J lost 0 bases, and 15 bases lay in between. CDR3 length: 17 residues. The CDR3 is CASSESPARANTGELFF. In nucleotides, the CDR3 is TGTGCCAGCAGCGAATCCCCCGCGAGGGCGAACACCGGGGAGCTGTTTTTT.

The rearrangement joins TRBV27 to TRBJ2-1; D call uncertain. CDR3 length: 17 residues. V was shortened by 5 bases and J by 0 bases, with 17 bases between the two germline ends. The V gene's germline CDR1 is MNHEY and CDR2 SMNVEV (reference sequence). The CDR3 DNA sequence: TGTGCCAGCAGTCTTAAGAGCCGTAGAGTCTCCTACAATGAGCAGTTCTTC. Its translation: CASSLKSRRVSYNEQFF.

The rearrangement joins TRBV4-1 to TRBJ1-2; D is unclear. Germline values: CDR1 MGHRA, CDR2 YSYEKL. This CDR3 has 15 amino acids. V was shortened by 1 base and J by 0 bases, with 9 bases between the two germline ends. This CDR3 is CASSQATVANYGYTF. The CDR3 nucleotides read TGCGCCAGCAGCCAAGCAACAGTAGCTAACTATGGCTACACCTTC.

V and J are TRBV2 and TRBJ2-1; 8 bases are a match to TRBD2. V shed 6 bases and J 9 bases; nucleotides not matched to a gene: 22. This CDR3 region has 18 residues. Per germline, CDR1 SNHLY and CDR2 FYNNEI. CDR3 loop: CASRSMASGLKGDGEQFF. The CDR3 nucleotides read TGTGCCAGCAGGTCTATGGCTAGCGGGTTGAAGGGCGATGGTGAGCAGTTCTTC.

The chain joins TRBV5-1 to TRBJ2-3; 8 bases fit TRBD2. The CDR3 loop spans 16 amino acids. V lost 4 bases to trimming and J lost 5 bases; unmatched junction nucleotides: 12. Germline V gene data show CDR1 as SGHRS and CDR2 as YFSETQ. In DNA form, the CDR3 reads TGCGCCAGCAGCCGGGACGGGGGGGATGCGTTAGATACGCAGTATTTT. It translates to CASSRDGGDALDTQYF.